These 9 T cell receptor beta chains share one sample of origin, sequenced in a study of blood T cells in healthy people across ages. PCR was performed a second time for about 6 to 11 cycles using a sample-barcoded 5' primer and a J-beta primer mix. One entry per CDR3 protein, called by TCRdb with MiXCR from the 5' RACE reads. This sample has some 880,000 distinct CDR3 sequences; under 40% occur once, and the top ten carry over 10%. Sequences were obtained from blood. These receptor sequences come from a man aged 18 to 30 in good health.

V is TRBV6-5 and J is TRBJ2-5; 7 bases match TRBD1. CDR1 and CDR2 (germline): MNHEY, SVGAGI. The CDR3 extends over 15 amino acids. J gave up 1 base and V 6 bases, and 8 bases lay outside the gene matches. The CDR3 DNA reads as TGTGCCAGCAGACTCGGACGGGACAGCCAAGAGACCCAGTACTTC. Protein sequence: CASRLGRDSQETQYF.

The CDR3 loop reads CASSQEAGSQETQYF. CDR3 DNA: TGTGCCAGCAGCCAAGAGGCAGGAAGTCAAGAGACCCAGTACTTC. The chain carries TRBV4-2 and TRBJ2-5; no reliable D call. This CDR3 has 15 residues. With 0 bases removed from V and 2 bases from J, the gap between germline ends came to 10 bases. CDR1 and CDR2 (germline): LGHNA, YNFKEQ.

The CDR3, as DNA: TGTGCCAGCAGTATGGGGTCCTATGGCTACACCTTC. Translation: CASSMGSYGYTF. This chain connects TRBV7-9 to TRBJ1-2, with D unclear. The CDR3 is 12 amino acids. The germline V and J ends were trimmed by 6 bases and 4 bases, with 9 bases remaining between them. CDR1 and CDR2 (germline): SEHNR, FQNEAQ (reference sequence). Variable domain in full (rest from reference TRBV7-9 and TRBJ1-2): DTGVSQNPRHKITKRGQNVTFRCDPISEHNRLYWYRQTLGQGPEFLTYFQNEAQLEKSRLLSDRFSAERPKGSFSTLEIQRTEQGDSAMYLCASSMGSYGYTFGSGTRLTVV.

A remark on this clonotype: Sequence at one end of the junction differs from germline and may be a read error. The J gene is TRBJ1-2, the V gene TRBV28; D gene uncertain. The CDR3 covers 13 residues. The germline CDR1 and CDR2 sequences are MDHEN and SYDVKM. As DNA, the CDR3 is TGTGTCAGCAGAGAAGGGCTTAACTATGGCTACACCTTC. The encoded protein is CVSREGLNYGYTF.

The chain uses TRBV4-3 and TRBJ2-3; D is uncertain. In germline, CDR1 is LGHNA, CDR2 YSLEER. V was trimmed by 3 bases and J by 6 bases, leaving 16 bases between them. The CDR3 loop spans 15 amino acids. This CDR3 is CASSHAESPVDTQYF. Here the CDR3 DNA reads TGCGCCAGCAGCCATGCCGAGTCCCCAGTCGATACGCAGTATTTT.

This chain connects TRBV20-1 to TRBJ1-2; weak D call: TRBD1 (6 bases). The CDR3 has 15 amino acids. Looked up from germline, CDR1 is DFQATT and CDR2 is SNEGSKA (reference sequence). V was clipped by 5 bases and J by 6 bases, with 22 bases between them. CDR3 in DNA: TGCAGTGCTGACTCGCACAATCAGGGGACCAATGGCTACACCTTC. Translating it yields CSADSHNQGTNGYTF.

The chain links TRBV5-4 to TRBJ2-1; 7 positions match TRBD2. The J call may be faulty, since TRBJ2-7 better matches the DNA end. There are 15 residues in the CDR3. Per the germline V gene, CDR1 is SGHNT and CDR2 is YYREEE (reference sequence). The CDR3 sequence: CASSVKSGADNEQYF. CDR3 nucleotides: TGTGCCAGCAGCGTTAAAAGCGGGGCTGACAATGAGCAGTACTTC.

The chain joins TRBV4-3 to TRBJ1-2; possible D gene TRBD1, 5 bases. Germline V gene data show CDR1 as LGHNA and CDR2 as YSLEER. The CDR3 runs to 14 residues. With 0 bases removed from V and 7 bases from J, the gap between germline ends came to 12 bases. The CDR3 sequence is CASSQDRTGAGYTF. The DNA of the CDR3 is TGCGCCAGCAGCCAAGATCGTACAGGAGCTGGCTACACCTTC.

This clonotype appeared many times. The V gene is TRBV4-3, the J gene TRBJ2-3; TRBD1 matches at 9 bases. Germline V gene data show CDR1 as LGHNA and CDR2 as YSLEER. Trimming removed 4 bases from V and 0 bases from J; junction bases left unmatched: 8. This CDR3 has 17 amino acids. The CDR3 DNA follows: TGCGCCAGCAGCCGGGGAATGGACAGGGGTAGCACAGATACGCAGTATTTT. This translates into CASSRGMDRGSTDTQYF.